This T cell receptor (beta chain) was recorded in a study of T cells after yellow fever vaccination. This clonotype was counted between two and nine times. The antigen remains unidentified. Whole-study findings and limits: In post-booster samples, most primary-vaccination clones reappeared (about 95% CD4, 70% to 90% CD8). When the response was secondary, it was weaker but reached its peak faster, day 5 versus 15.

CDR1 and CDR2 (germline): SGHRS, YFSETQ. The trim removed 4 bases at V and 2 bases at J, leaving 8 bases unmatched. The CDR3 totals 16 residues. Synthesis of TCR cDNA relied on 5'RACE template switching, which attached a universal primer site and UMIs. TCRdb reprocessed the 5' RACE reads via MiXCR and lists one record per CDR3 protein. The sample includes 110,000 or so distinct CDR3 sequences, around 7.2% of them seen just once. The V gene is TRBV5-1, the J gene TRBJ2-5, with 10 nucleotides matching TRBD2. The sequences come from CD4+ T cells sorted from PBMCs, collected roughly 46 days after the first yellow fever vaccination. This sequence was found in a man between 18 and 35 years old who received the YFV17D yellow fever vaccine. The CDR3 spells CASSPQIAGGQETQYF. In DNA, the CDR3 is TGCGCCAGCAGCCCCCAGATAGCGGGGGGACAAGAGACCCAGTACTTC.